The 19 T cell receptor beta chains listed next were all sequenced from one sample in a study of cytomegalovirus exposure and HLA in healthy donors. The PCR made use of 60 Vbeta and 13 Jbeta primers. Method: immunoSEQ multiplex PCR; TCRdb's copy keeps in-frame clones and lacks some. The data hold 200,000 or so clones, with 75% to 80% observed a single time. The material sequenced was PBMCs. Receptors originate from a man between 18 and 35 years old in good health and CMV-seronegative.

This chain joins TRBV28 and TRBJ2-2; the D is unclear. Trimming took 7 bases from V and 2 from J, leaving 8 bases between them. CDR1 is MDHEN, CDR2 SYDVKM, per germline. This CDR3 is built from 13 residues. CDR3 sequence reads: CASTRVNTGELFF. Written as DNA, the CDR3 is TGTGCCAGCACAAGAGTAAACACCGGGGAGCTGTTTTTT.

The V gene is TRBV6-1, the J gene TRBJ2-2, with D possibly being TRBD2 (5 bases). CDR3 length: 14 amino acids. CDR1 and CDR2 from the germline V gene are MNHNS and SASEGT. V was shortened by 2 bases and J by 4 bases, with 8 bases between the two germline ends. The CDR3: CASSESTSTGELFF. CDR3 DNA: TGTGCCAGCAGTGAATCCACTAGCACCGGGGAGCTGTTTTTT.

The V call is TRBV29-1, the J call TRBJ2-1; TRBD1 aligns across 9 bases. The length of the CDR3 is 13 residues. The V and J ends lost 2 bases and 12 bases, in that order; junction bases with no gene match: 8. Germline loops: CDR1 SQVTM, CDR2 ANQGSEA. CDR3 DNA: TGCAGCGTTGAAACTTGGGGGACAGGGCCGCAGTTCTTC. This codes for CSVETWGTGPQFF.

For the CDR3, the DNA is TGTGCCAGCAGCTCTAGCGGGAGAGAGGTCGAGCAGTACTTC. Translated: CASSSSGREVEQYF. The chain combines TRBV13 with TRBJ2-7, with TRBD2 matching over 10 bases. The CDR3 is 14 amino acids. Germline V lookup: CDR1 PRHDT, CDR2 FYEKMQ (reference sequence). After removal of 4 bases from V and 6 bases from J, the junction contained 6 bases not matched to a gene.

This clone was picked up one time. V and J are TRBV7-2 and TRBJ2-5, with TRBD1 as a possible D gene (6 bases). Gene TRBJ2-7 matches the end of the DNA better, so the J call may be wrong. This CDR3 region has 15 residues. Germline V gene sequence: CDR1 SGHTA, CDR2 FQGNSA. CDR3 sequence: CASSPTGTSFYEQYF. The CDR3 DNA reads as TGTGCCAGCAGCCCCACCGGGACAAGCTTCTACGAGCAGTACTTC.

The CDR3 DNA sequence: TGTGCCAGCGGACTGAAGGACGTGGGGAACACTGAAGCTTTCTTT. Translated: CASGLKDVGNTEAFF. The chain uses TRBV6-5 and TRBJ1-1; D not certain. There are 15 residues in the CDR3. CDR1 is MNHEY, CDR2 SVGAGI, per germline. V shed 8 bases and J shed 1 base, with 17 bases lying between them.

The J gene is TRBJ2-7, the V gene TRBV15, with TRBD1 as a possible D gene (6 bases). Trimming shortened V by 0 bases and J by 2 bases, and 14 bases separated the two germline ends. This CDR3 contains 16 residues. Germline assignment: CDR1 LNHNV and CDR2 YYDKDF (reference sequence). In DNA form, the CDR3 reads TGTGCCACCAGCAGAGATTCCGCAGGGGTACCCTACGAGCAGTACTTC. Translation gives CATSRDSAGVPYEQYF.

CDR3 in amino acids: CASSVGPSGGSYEQYF. In DNA, the CDR3 is TGTGCCAGCAGCGTAGGCCCTAGCGGGGGGTCTTACGAGCAGTACTTC. The chain joins TRBV9 to TRBJ2-7, with 11 bases lining up with TRBD2. The germline V gene has CDR1 SGDLS and CDR2 YYNGEE. This CDR3 has 16 residues. J gave up 4 bases and V 0 bases, and 6 bases lay outside the gene matches.

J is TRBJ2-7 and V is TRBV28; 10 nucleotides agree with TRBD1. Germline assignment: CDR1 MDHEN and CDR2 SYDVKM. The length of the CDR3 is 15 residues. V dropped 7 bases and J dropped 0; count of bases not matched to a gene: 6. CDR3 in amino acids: CASTLDRGSSYEQYF. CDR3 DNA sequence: TGTGCCAGCACCCTGGACAGGGGGAGCTCCTACGAGCAGTACTTC.

The CDR3 sequence is CASSAQGVRDGYTF. The CDR3 nucleotides read TGTGCCAGCAGCGCACAGGGTGTCCGCGATGGCTACACCTTC. This chain links TRBV21-1 with TRBJ1-2; no check of the table's D call, TRBD1, against the DNA was made. TRBV21-1 constitutes a pseudogene. This CDR3 has 14 residues.

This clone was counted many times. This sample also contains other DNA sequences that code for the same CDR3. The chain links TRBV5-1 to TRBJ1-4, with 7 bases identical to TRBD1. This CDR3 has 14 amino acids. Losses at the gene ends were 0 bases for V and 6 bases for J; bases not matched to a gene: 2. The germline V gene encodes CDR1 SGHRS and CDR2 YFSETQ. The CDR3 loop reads CASSLGQGHEKLFF. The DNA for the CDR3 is TGCGCCAGCAGCTTGGGACAGGGCCATGAAAAACTGTTTTTT.

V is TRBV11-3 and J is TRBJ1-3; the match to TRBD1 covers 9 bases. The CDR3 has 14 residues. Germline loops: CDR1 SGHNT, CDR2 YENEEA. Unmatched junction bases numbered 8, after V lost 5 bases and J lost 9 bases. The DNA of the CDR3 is TGTGCCAGCAGCCTCGGGACAGGGCCCAGCACCATATATTTT. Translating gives CASSLGTGPSTIYF.

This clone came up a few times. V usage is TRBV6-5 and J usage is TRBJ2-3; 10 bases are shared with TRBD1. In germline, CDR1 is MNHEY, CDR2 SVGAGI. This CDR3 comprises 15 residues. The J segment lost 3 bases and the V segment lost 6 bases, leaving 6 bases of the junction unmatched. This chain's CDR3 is CASSQWGQGTDTQYF. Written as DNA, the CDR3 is TGTGCCAGCAGCCAGTGGGGACAGGGGACAGATACGCAGTATTTT.

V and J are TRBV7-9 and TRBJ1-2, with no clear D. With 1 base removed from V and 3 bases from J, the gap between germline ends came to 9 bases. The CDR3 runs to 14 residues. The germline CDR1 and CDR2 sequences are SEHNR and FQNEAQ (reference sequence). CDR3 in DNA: TGTGCCAGCAGCTTAGATCCAGTTTACTATGGCTACACCTTC. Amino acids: CASSLDPVYYGYTF.

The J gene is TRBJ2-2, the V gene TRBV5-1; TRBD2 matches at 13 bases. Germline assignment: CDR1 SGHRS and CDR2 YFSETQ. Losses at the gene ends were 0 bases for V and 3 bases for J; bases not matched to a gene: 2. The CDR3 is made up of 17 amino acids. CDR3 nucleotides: TGCGCCAGCAGCTTGGATACTAGCGGGGGGGACACCGGGGAGCTGTTTTTT. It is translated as CASSLDTSGGDTGELFF.

CDR3 in amino acids: CASSYSWRGSQETQYF. The CDR3 bases are TGTGCCAGCAGTTACTCGTGGCGGGGGAGTCAAGAGACCCAGTACTTC. This sequence joins TRBV6-5 and TRBJ2-5; TRBD2 agrees at 7 bases. V lost 0 bases, J lost 2 bases, and 6 bases stayed unmatched. The CDR3 is made up of 16 amino acids. The V gene's germline CDR1 is MNHEY and CDR2 SVGAGI.

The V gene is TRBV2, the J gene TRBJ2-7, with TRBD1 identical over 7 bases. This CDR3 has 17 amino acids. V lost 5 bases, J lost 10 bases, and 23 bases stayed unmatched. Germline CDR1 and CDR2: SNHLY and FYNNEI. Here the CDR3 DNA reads TGTGCCAGCAGTTATAATCCCCGCCCCTCGGGACAGACTAAACAGTACTTC. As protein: CASSYNPRPSGQTKQYF. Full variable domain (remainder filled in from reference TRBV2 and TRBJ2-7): EPEVTQTPSHQVTQMGQEVILRCVPISNHLYFYWYRQILGQKVEFLVSFYNNEISEKSEIFDDQFSVERPDGSNFTLKIRSTKLEDSAMYFCASSYNPRPSGQTKQYFGPGTRLTVT.

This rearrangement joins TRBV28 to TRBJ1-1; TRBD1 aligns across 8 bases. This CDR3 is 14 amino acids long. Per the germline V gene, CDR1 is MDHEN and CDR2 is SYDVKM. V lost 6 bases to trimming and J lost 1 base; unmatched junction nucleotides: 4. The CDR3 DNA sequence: TGTGCCAGCAGCCGGACAGGGAAGAACACTGAAGCTTTCTTT. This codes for CASSRTGKNTEAFF.

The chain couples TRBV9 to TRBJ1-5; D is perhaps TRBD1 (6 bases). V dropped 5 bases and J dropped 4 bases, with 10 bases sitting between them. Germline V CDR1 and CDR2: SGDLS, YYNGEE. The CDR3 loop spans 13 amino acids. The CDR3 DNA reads TGTGCCAGCAGTGCAGGGGTGAATCAGCCCCAGCATTTT. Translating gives CASSAGVNQPQHF.